The 23 T cell receptor beta chains given below trace back to one sample, sequenced in a study of T cell repertoires in aging, cancer and after chemotherapy. Amplification of TCR beta used genomic DNA extracted from peripheral blood. Multiplex touch-down PCR with TRB-A/B primers amplified rearranged V-D-J TRB sequences. TCRdb reanalysed the multiplex PCR reads using MiXCR and keeps one entry per CDR3 protein. The sample has about 11,000 distinct CDR3 sequences, about 45% seen once. Sequences were obtained from blood. The receptors stem from a human donor in good health.

This clonotype was observed a few times. The V call is TRBV4-3, the J call TRBJ2-5, with 9 bases fitting TRBD2. Germline trimming cut 0 bases from V and 4 bases from J; bases unmatched to any gene: 15. This CDR3 is 19 amino acids long. Germline loops: CDR1 LGHNA, CDR2 YSLEER. In nucleotides, the CDR3 is TGCGCCAGCAGCCAAGATCTTTCTGACGGTAGCGGGGGCCGAGAGACCCAGTACTTC. It specifies CASSQDLSDGSGGRETQYF.

The chain employs TRBV7-7 and TRBJ2-1, with 11 bases lining up with TRBD2. Losses at the gene ends were 0 bases for V and 7 bases for J; bases not matched to a gene: 5. Per germline, CDR1 SSHAT and CDR2 FNYEAQ (reference sequence). The CDR3 runs to 16 residues. The DNA for the CDR3 is TGTGCCAGCAGCTTAGCCCCGGGACTAGCGGTGAATGAGCAGTTCTTC. This encodes CASSLAPGLAVNEQFF.

The rearrangement uses TRBV11-2 and TRBJ2-7; 10 positions agree with TRBD1. The trim removed 4 bases at V and 4 bases at J, leaving 4 bases unmatched. This CDR3 is built from 14 residues. Germline-derived CDR1 and CDR2 are SGHAT and FQNNGV. The CDR3 nucleotides are TGTGCCAGCAGCTGGGACAGGGGATCTTACGAGCAGTACTTC. This sequence encodes CASSWDRGSYEQYF.

V and J are TRBV19 and TRBJ2-3; no clear D gene. CDR1 and CDR2 from the germline V gene are LNHDA and SQIVND (reference sequence). The CDR3 covers 11 residues. V was shortened by 4 bases and J by 5 bases, with 4 bases between the two germline ends. The CDR3 DNA sequence: TGTGCCAGTAGTAATGTAGATACGCAGTATTTT. Its translation is CASSNVDTQYF. Based on the CDR3 plus reference TRBV19 and TRBJ2-3, the full variable domain is DGGITQSPKYLFRKEGQNVTLSCEQNLNHDAMYWYRQDPGQGLRLIYYSQIVNDFQKGDIAEGYSVSREKKESFPLTVTSAQKNPTAFYLCASSNVDTQYFGPGTRLTVL.

The J gene is TRBJ1-4, the V gene TRBV20-1; 7 nucleotides agree with TRBD1. The CDR3 sequence is 14 residues long. CDR1 and CDR2 (germline): DFQATT, SNEGSKA (reference sequence). V shed 6 bases and J 5 bases; nucleotides not matched to a gene: 9. CDR3 loop: CSARKTGTNEKLFF. In DNA form, the CDR3 reads TGCAGTGCCCGGAAGACAGGGACGAATGAAAAACTGTTTTTT.

The chain is built from TRBV5-6 and TRBJ2-2; 8 bases fit TRBD2. This CDR3 contains 13 residues. The V and J ends lost 3 bases and 9 bases, in that order; junction bases with no gene match: 4. Germline values: CDR1 SGHDT, CDR2 YYEEEE. The chain's CDR3 is CASSSSGGRELFF. In DNA form, the CDR3 reads TGTGCCAGCAGCTCCAGCGGGGGACGGGAGCTGTTTTTT.

The chain combines TRBV7-2 with TRBJ2-7, with D tentatively TRBD2 (5 bases). V gave up 5 bases and J gave up 2 bases, with 10 bases separating them. CDR3 length: 13 residues. The germline V gene has CDR1 SGHTA and CDR2 FQGNSA. The CDR3 region has the DNA TGTGCCAGCAGCACCGGGGTTACCTACGAGCAGTACTTC. It encodes CASSTGVTYEQYF.

The chain recombines TRBV5-1 with TRBJ1-2; tentative D call: TRBD1 (6 bases). Germline V gene sequence: CDR1 SGHRS, CDR2 YFSETQ. Trimming took 0 bases from V and 4 from J, leaving 16 bases between them. The CDR3 loop spans 16 amino acids. CDR3 region: CASSLEGGQEGYGYTF. The CDR3 bases are TGCGCCAGCAGCTTGGAGGGGGGGCAGGAAGGCTATGGCTACACCTTC.

The rearrangement links TRBV4-3 to TRBJ2-5; D possibly corresponds to TRBD2 (5 bases). Trimming shortened V by 0 bases and J by 1 base, and 6 bases separated the two germline ends. Germline V gives CDR1 LGHNA, CDR2 YSLEER. The CDR3 covers 14 residues. The CDR3 sequence is CASSQEGSQETQYF. The DNA for the CDR3 is TGCGCCAGCAGCCAAGAGGGGAGCCAAGAGACCCAGTACTTC.

Turning to this clonotype: The junction departs from the called germline gene at one end, perhaps through a read error. The chain links TRBV7-2 to TRBJ2-2; 10 nucleotides line up with TRBD1. In germline, CDR1 is SGHTA, CDR2 FQGNSA. This CDR3 contains 14 residues. The CDR3, as DNA: TGTGCCATCAGCCGACAGGGGGCAGGCGGGGAGCTGTTTTTT. Its translation is CAISRQGAGGELFF.

A few counts support this clonotype. The rearrangement links TRBV20-1 to TRBJ2-2; the match to TRBD2 covers 8 bases. This CDR3 is built from 15 residues. CDR1 and CDR2 from the germline V gene are DFQATT and SNEGSKA (reference sequence). Germline trimming cut 5 bases from V and 6 bases from J; bases unmatched to any gene: 11. The CDR3 here is CSAGAGTSLSGELFF. The CDR3 DNA reads as TGCAGTGCTGGAGCCGGGACTAGTCTGTCCGGGGAGCTGTTTTTT.

The chain couples TRBV4-2 to TRBJ1-1, with a weak D call TRBD1 (5 bases). The CDR3 runs 16 residues. Germline CDR1 and CDR2: LGHNA and YNFKEQ. V dropped 2 bases and J dropped 1 base, with 14 bases sitting between them. The CDR3 DNA follows: TGTGCCAGCAGCCAAATATTCTTGGGGACGAACACTGAAGCTTTCTTT. It specifies CASSQIFLGTNTEAFF.

This clonotype was counted a few times. The V gene is TRBV28, the J gene TRBJ2-1, with TRBD1 as a possible D gene (5 bases). Germline assignment: CDR1 MDHEN and CDR2 SYDVKM. The CDR3 consists of 16 residues. Trimming took 6 bases from V and 8 from J, leaving 23 bases between them. Here the CDR3 DNA reads TGTGCCAGCAGGGACATCGGCTGGGGTCGACCGGATGAGCAGTTCTTC. As protein: CASRDIGWGRPDEQFF. Variable domain in full (rest from reference TRBV28 and TRBJ2-1): DVKVTQSSRYLVKRTGEKVFLECVQDMDHENMFWYRQDPGLGLRLIYFSYDVKMKEKGDIPEGYSVSREKKERFSLILESASTNQTSMYLCASRDIGWGRPDEQFFGPGTRLTVL.

This chain joins TRBV5-6 and TRBJ2-7, with D perhaps assigned TRBD1 or TRBD2 (5 bases each). CDR1 is SGHDT, CDR2 YYEEEE, per germline. This CDR3 is built from 13 residues. V gave up 4 bases and J gave up 3 bases, with 11 bases separating them. The CDR3 region is CASSPRGVYEQYF. The DNA of the CDR3 is TGTGCCAGCAGCCCGAGGGGTGTCTACGAGCAGTACTTC.

The rearrangement links TRBV6-1 to TRBJ1-4; perhaps TRBD1 as D (5 bases). This CDR3 has 16 residues. In germline, CDR1 is MNHNS, CDR2 SASEGT. Trimming took off 6 bases at V and 5 bases at J, with 19 bases between the two ends. This chain's CDR3 is CASSQNSGVGNEKLFF. In DNA, the CDR3 is TGTGCCAGCAGCCAAAACTCGGGGGTTGGCAATGAAAAACTGTTTTTT.

Remarks on this clonotype: One base away lies a much larger clone, so this may be a sequencing read error. This chain links TRBV29-1 with TRBJ2-6; D is unclear. Germline lookup yields CDR1 SQVTM and CDR2 ANQGSEA. Trimming removed 4 bases at V and 1 base at J, with 2 bases between. The CDR3 runs to 12 residues. CDR3 in DNA: TGCAGCGTTGCGTCTGGGGCCAACGTCCTGACTTTC. This gives the protein CSVASGANVLTF.

The rearrangement joins TRBV11-2 to TRBJ1-5; D is uncertain. CDR3 length: 15 amino acids. Germline V gene sequence: CDR1 SGHAT, CDR2 FQNNGV. Trimming shortened V by 3 bases and J by 5 bases, and 14 bases separated the two germline ends. The CDR3 spells CASSFSGEEDQPQHF. DNA of the CDR3: TGTGCCAGCAGCTTTTCAGGAGAGGAGGATCAGCCCCAGCATTTT.

This clonotype was seen a few times. Germline is not matched at one junction end, which may reflect a read error. The chain recombines TRBV4-3 with TRBJ2-3; TRBD2 matches 16 bases. CDR1 and CDR2 from the germline V gene are LGHNA and YSLEER. The CDR3 runs 17 residues. CDR3 bases: TGTGCCAGCAGTAAGGGACTAGCGGGAGGGAGCACAGATACGCAGTATTTT. Translated, it gives CASSKGLAGGSTDTQYF.

The chain carries TRBV30 and TRBJ2-7; no clear D gene. Deletions cut 3 bases from V and 4 bases from J, with 13 bases between. CDR1 is GTSNPN, CDR2 SVGIG, per germline (reference sequence). The CDR3 has 13 residues. CDR3 in amino acids: CAWSAGPPYEQYF. CDR3 nucleotide sequence: TGTGCCTGGAGCGCCGGCCCACCTTACGAGCAGTACTTC.

CDR3 region: CASSWAGTSSYEQYF. As DNA, the CDR3 is TGTGCCAGCAGCTGGGCGGGTACAAGCTCCTACGAGCAGTACTTC. This chain joins TRBV6-5 and TRBJ2-7, with TRBD2 as a possible D gene (5 bases). V was shortened by 6 bases and J by 0 bases, with 15 bases between the two germline ends. Per germline, CDR1 MNHEY and CDR2 SVGAGI. The CDR3 has 15 amino acids.

This chain connects TRBV6-1 to TRBJ2-5; 7 bases match TRBD2. Germline V gene lookup returns CDR1 MNHNS and CDR2 SASEGT. The CDR3 runs to 17 residues. The junction had 12 bases not matched to a gene; V was cut back by 3 bases and J by 2 bases. The CDR3 sequence is CASSEKATLGGQETQYF. CDR3 DNA: TGTGCCAGCAGTGAGAAGGCTACGCTGGGGGGGCAAGAGACCCAGTACTTC.

V is TRBV20-1 and J is TRBJ2-1; 8 bases line up with TRBD2. CDR3 length: 17 amino acids. Germline V gene lookup returns CDR1 DFQATT and CDR2 SNEGSKA (reference sequence). The junction had 16 bases not matched to a gene; V was cut back by 1 base and J by 8 bases. The DNA for the CDR3 is TGCAGTGCTAGAGGCCAACTAAAGCGGGAGAGTCAGTATGAGCAGTTCTTC. Protein: CSARGQLKRESQYEQFF.

About this clonotype itself: One end of the junction fails to match germline, which may point to a read error. The chain recombines TRBV4-3 with TRBJ1-1; 8 nucleotides agree with TRBD1. The CDR3 length is 15 residues. The germline CDR1 and CDR2 sequences are LGHNA and YSLEER. CDR3 amino acids: CASSSPGTGNTEAFF. The CDR3 nucleotides are TGTGCCAGCAGCAGTCCCGGGACAGGGAACACTGAAGCTTTCTTT.